The clone carrying this TCR beta chain was seen only a few times. Its target is unknown. This entry is derived from a study of vaccination and CD4 T cells after COVID-19. The wider study: Every participant was given two doses of BNT162b2 or mRNA-1273 vaccine.

The treatment: approximately 10-day PBMC culture with coronavirus spike peptide pools or control peptides (ViraFEST assay). Trimming took 1 base from V and 15 from J; bases not matched to a gene: 7. CDR1 is MNHEY and CDR2 is SVGEGT in the germline V gene. The CDR3 has 13 residues. Oncomine TCR Beta short-read sequencing was applied to DNA from cultured CD4+ T cells. TCRdb reanalysed the PCR reads using MiXCR and keeps one entry per CDR3 protein. Of 15,000 to 20,000 distinct CDR3 sequences listed, approximately 50% are singletons. This specimen was CD4+ T cells from blood, cultured in vitro, taken before SARS-CoV-2 vaccination. The gene calls are TRBV6-2 or TRBV6-3 and TRBJ2-1; 9 bases align to TRBD1. This sequence originates from a human donor who had recovered from COVID-19. The CDR3 coding sequence is TGTGCCAGCAGTTACTTCGACAGGGGGTTAGCGTTCTTC. Its translation is CASSYFDRGLAFF.